This entry lists 11 T cell receptor beta chains sequenced from one sample in a study of beta chain features in type 1 diabetes. Expressed TCRB transcripts were sequenced after all isolated RNA was converted to cDNA. Sequenced by immunoSEQ multiplex PCR; TCRdb stores in-frame clones only, minus some. The sample lists 120,000 to 150,000 clones, roughly 9.7% occurring once. Sequenced input: central memory CD4+ T cells from blood. The receptors shown here come from a woman in her thirties or forties in good health.

This clone was observed a handful of times. This rearrangement joins TRBV5-6 to TRBJ2-3, with D maybe TRBD1 (5 bases). Germline V gene data show CDR1 as SGHDT and CDR2 as YYEEEE. The CDR3 spans 13 residues. With 5 bases removed from V and 0 bases from J, the gap between germline ends came to 7 bases. The CDR3 region is CASSRGSTDTQYF. The CDR3, as DNA: TGTGCCAGCAGTAGGGGAAGCACAGATACGCAGTATTTT.

This clone has a handful of counts. This chain connects TRBV5-1 to TRBJ2-1; D is undetermined. The CDR3 runs to 13 residues. Germline V lookup: CDR1 SGHRS, CDR2 YFSETQ. Trimming pared 1 base from V and 8 bases from J, leaving 10 bases between. The CDR3 protein is CASSLNIGYEQFF. The DNA of the CDR3 is TGCGCCAGCAGCTTGAATATCGGGTATGAGCAGTTCTTC.

V and J are TRBV5-8 and TRBJ1-1, with 8 bases matching TRBD1. The CDR3 has 14 residues. The V segment lost 5 bases and the J segment 4 bases; nucleotides outside the gene matches: 7. Germline assignment: CDR1 SGHTS and CDR2 YDEGEE. The CDR3 loop is CASRWTGRTTEAFF. As DNA, the CDR3 is TGTGCCAGCAGATGGACAGGGAGGACCACTGAAGCTTTCTTT.

This clone appeared a few times. Additional DNA sequences in this sample encode the identical CDR3. J is TRBJ1-1 and V is TRBV7-2; 7 bases map to TRBD1. The CDR3 extends over 14 amino acids. V was clipped by 4 bases and J by 0 bases; unmatched bases: 2. CDR1 is SGHTA, CDR2 FQGNSA, per germline. CDR3 coding DNA: TGTGCCAGCAGCTCCGACAGGGTGAACACTGAAGCTTTCTTT. Its protein product is CASSSDRVNTEAFF.

This clone appeared a few times. This chain uses TRBV6-5 with TRBJ1-2; D gene ambiguous. The ends were cut back, 8 bases at V and 2 bases at J, with 12 bases in the middle. This CDR3 has 13 amino acids. Germline V gene data show CDR1 as MNHEY and CDR2 as SVGAGI. The CDR3 reads CASRPGRNYGYTF. The CDR3 coding sequence is TGTGCCAGCCGCCCCGGCAGGAACTATGGCTACACCTTC.

A remark on this clone: This CDR3 is also generated by other DNA sequences in the sample. J is TRBJ2-3 and V is TRBV18; 12 positions match TRBD2. CDR1 KGHSH and CDR2 LQKENI come from the germline V gene. The ends lost 3 bases at V and 1 base at J; junction bases unmatched: 5. The CDR3 extends over 17 amino acids. The CDR3, as DNA: TGTGCCAGCTCACCTAGACTAGCGGGGGACCGCACAGATACGCAGTATTTT. Translating it yields CASSPRLAGDRTDTQYF.

This clone was detected ten times or more. The chain employs TRBV4-2 and TRBJ2-1; D gene unclear. Germline V gene data show CDR1 as LGHNA and CDR2 as YNFKEQ. Trimming stripped 4 bases from V and 1 base from J, with 2 bases between. The CDR3 consists of 12 residues. The CDR3 sequence: CASSLSYNEQFF. The DNA for the CDR3 is TGTGCCAGCAGCCTATCCTACAATGAGCAGTTCTTC.

The V and J genes are TRBV15 and TRBJ2-5; 10 bases fit TRBD2. The CDR3 has 16 amino acids. Germline values: CDR1 LNHNV, CDR2 YYDKDF (reference sequence). With 1 base clipped from V and 4 bases from J, the junction kept 6 bases outside the gene matches. In DNA, the CDR3 is TGTGCCACCAGCAGAGTAGCGGGGGGCAATCGAGAGACCCAGTACTTC. This codes for CATSRVAGGNRETQYF.

V is TRBV4-3 and J is TRBJ1-2; D is perhaps TRBD1 (6 bases). The CDR3 runs 13 residues. Germline lookup yields CDR1 LGHNA and CDR2 YSLEER. Trimming removed 1 base from V and 7 bases from J, with 10 bases in between. The CDR3 coding sequence is TGCGCCAGCAGCCAAGTACAGGGTTCTGGCTACACCTTC. This sequence encodes CASSQVQGSGYTF.

The sample holds a few counts of this clone. The chain links TRBV7-8 to TRBJ2-6; D perhaps matches TRBD2 (6 bases). With 10 bases removed from V and 0 bases from J, the gap between germline ends came to 16 bases. Germline CDR1 and CDR2: SGHVS and FQNEAQ. CDR3 length: 16 amino acids. The chain's CDR3 is CANSRGPNSGANVLTF. The DNA of the CDR3 is TGTGCCAATTCGCGGGGTCCGAACTCTGGGGCCAACGTCCTGACTTTC.

This clone was picked up a small number of times. This chain joins TRBV6-5 and TRBJ1-1; a weak D match, TRBD1 (5 bases). Germline loops: CDR1 MNHEY, CDR2 SVGAGI. The CDR3 runs 14 residues. The V and J ends lost 6 bases and 2 bases respectively, with 13 bases between them. The CDR3 sequence: CASRGSGGNTEAFF. CDR3 in DNA: TGTGCCAGCAGGGGTTCGGGGGGAAACACTGAAGCTTTCTTT.